The 21 T cell receptor beta chains below were found in one sample sequenced in a study of OX40 agonist ivuxolimab in advanced cancers. Libraries were built with the immunoSEQ multiplex PCR assay. This immuneACCESS table, as held by TCRdb, lists in-frame sequences with V and J called but not all clones. Of the missing ones, under half trace to an unresolved V gene in checked studies; the others have no known cause. The sample contains 46,000 or so clones, around nine tenths of them found a single time. Around 10% of the sample is in the top ten clones. The source material was CD4+ or CD8+ T cells sorted from blood, sampled in a trial of the OX40 agonist ivuxolimab. The receptors derive from an adult with an advanced solid tumor such as melanoma, head and neck, liver or kidney cancer.

This rearrangement joins TRBV7-9 to TRBJ2-7; 10 bases match TRBD1. The germline gives CDR1 SEHNR, CDR2 FQNEAQ (reference sequence). The ends lost 5 bases at V and 5 bases at J; junction bases unmatched: 6. The CDR3 has 14 amino acids. CDR3 sequence reads: CASSNRDRGHEQYF. The CDR3 DNA is TGTGCCAGCAGCAACCGGGACAGGGGCCACGAGCAGTACTTC.

V and J are TRBV7-9 and TRBJ2-7; no definite D call. Germline V gene sequence: CDR1 SEHNR, CDR2 FQNEAQ (reference sequence). V lost 1 base, J lost 9 bases, and 13 bases lay in between. This CDR3 is 13 amino acids long. CDR3 DNA sequence: TGTGCCAGCAGCTTAGACCTAGGGAAAGGGCAGTACTTC. Translating it yields CASSLDLGKGQYF.

The DNA for the CDR3 is TGTGCCAGCAGTTTGACAGGGGGCAATCAGCCCCAGCATTTT. Translating gives CASSLTGGNQPQHF. The chain joins TRBV27 to TRBJ1-5; 8 bases map to TRBD1. The V and J ends lost 3 bases and 2 bases, in that order; junction bases with no gene match: 0. This CDR3 is built from 14 residues. Germline V CDR1 and CDR2: MNHEY, SMNVEV (reference sequence).

A single count supports this clone. V and J are TRBV13 and TRBJ2-3; no definite D call. Per the germline V gene, CDR1 is PRHDT and CDR2 is FYEKMQ (reference sequence). With 5 bases removed from V and 4 bases from J, the gap between germline ends came to 13 bases. This CDR3 contains 14 residues. The chain's CDR3 is CASSLTPRADTQYF. The CDR3 DNA sequence: TGTGCCAGCAGCCTAACCCCTCGGGCAGATACGCAGTATTTT.

CDR3 loop: CASSLVAGVNSYNEQFF. CDR3 DNA sequence: TGTGCCAGCAGCTTAGTGGCGGGAGTCAACTCCTACAATGAGCAGTTCTTC. This chain uses TRBV11-3 with TRBJ2-1, with 7 positions matching TRBD2. J gave up 0 bases and V 1 base, and 6 bases lay outside the gene matches. This CDR3 has 17 amino acids. CDR1 is SGHNT and CDR2 is YENEEA in the germline V gene.

This sequence joins TRBV16 and TRBJ2-3, with 11 bases fitting TRBD1. In germline, CDR1 is KGHSY, CDR2 FQNENV. V lost 2 bases to trimming and J lost 5 bases; unmatched junction nucleotides: 0. This CDR3 region has 14 residues. The DNA for the CDR3 is TGTGCCAGCAGCCAAGGGACAGGGGGAGATACGCAGTATTTT. Its translation: CASSQGTGGDTQYF.

The rearrangement links TRBV4-2 to TRBJ2-2, with 11 bases lining up with TRBD2. In germline, CDR1 is LGHNA, CDR2 YNFKEQ. The V segment lost 3 bases and the J segment 5 bases; nucleotides outside the gene matches: 2. The CDR3 runs to 15 residues. Written as DNA, the CDR3 is TGTGCCAGCAGCCAGGGACTAGCGGAAACCGGGGAGCTGTTTTTT. Protein: CASSQGLAETGELFF.

The chain recombines TRBV7-8 with TRBJ1-2, with a possible D match to TRBD1 (5 bases). The V gene's germline CDR1 is SGHVS and CDR2 FQNEAQ. The V end was cut by 1 base, the J end by 2 bases, with 5 bases between. The CDR3 is 13 amino acids. CDR3 in amino acids: CASSLGGNYGYTF. The DNA for the CDR3 is TGTGCCAGCAGCTTAGGGGGGAACTATGGCTACACCTTC.

The chain recombines TRBV7-9 with TRBJ1-2; D call uncertain. Germline V gene lookup returns CDR1 SEHNR and CDR2 FQNEAQ (reference sequence). This CDR3 has 14 amino acids. V gave up 2 bases and J gave up 4 bases, with 11 bases separating them. CDR3: CASSLLGNFYGYTF. Written as DNA, the CDR3 is TGTGCCAGCAGCTTATTAGGAAACTTCTATGGCTACACCTTC.

V is TRBV4-1 and J is TRBJ2-5; the match to TRBD2 covers 7 bases. V trimming: 8 bases; J trimming: 1 base; junction bases outside the gene matches: 1. Looked up from germline, CDR1 is MGHRA and CDR2 is YSYEKL. The CDR3 has 12 residues. CDR3 bases: TGCGCCAGCTCGGGGGGCCAAGAGACCCAGTACTTC. Translation gives CASSGGQETQYF.

This rearrangement joins TRBV6-5 to TRBJ2-1; no reliable D call. The length of the CDR3 is 13 residues. From germline, CDR1 is MNHEY and CDR2 SVGAGI. Between the trimmed V and J ends, which lost 2 bases and 4 bases, there was a span of 6 bases. CDR3 sequence: CASSYTEYNEQFF. The CDR3 DNA follows: TGTGCCAGCAGTTACACAGAGTACAATGAGCAGTTCTTC.

This clone was detected only once. V and J are TRBV9 and TRBJ2-3, with a weak D call TRBD2 (7 bases). Germline loops: CDR1 SGDLS, CDR2 YYNGEE. V was clipped by 0 bases and J by 8 bases, with 25 bases between them. The CDR3 runs 18 residues. Here the CDR3 reads CASSVGAVPGGFFRTQYF. The CDR3 region has the DNA TGTGCCAGCAGCGTAGGGGCAGTCCCGGGGGGCTTTTTTCGTACGCAGTATTTT.

This chain joins TRBV28 and TRBJ2-7, with 8 positions matching TRBD1. The V gene end was trimmed by 7 bases and the J gene end by 2 bases; junction bases not matched to a gene: 1. The CDR3 contains 12 residues. Germline CDR1 and CDR2: MDHEN and SYDVKM. CDR3 sequence (DNA): TGTGCCAGCAACAGGGGGGCCTACGAGCAGTACTTC. Protein: CASNRGAYEQYF.

The chain couples TRBV27 to TRBJ1-5; tentative D call: TRBD1 (5 bases). Trimming removed 8 bases from V and 4 bases from J, with 12 bases in between. The CDR3 extends over 13 amino acids. CDR1 and CDR2 from the germline V gene are MNHEY and SMNVEV (reference sequence). CDR3 amino acids: CASGRAGNQPQHF. The CDR3 nucleotides are TGTGCCAGCGGTCGGGCAGGGAATCAGCCCCAGCATTTT.

The genes are TRBV27 and TRBJ1-5; no clear D. Germline CDR1 and CDR2: MNHEY and SMNVEV (reference sequence). The V and J ends lost 5 bases and 3 bases respectively, with 8 bases between them. The CDR3 loop spans 13 amino acids. The CDR3 coding sequence is TGTGCCAGCAGTCCCTTCTTCAATCAGCCCCAGCATTTT. Translating it yields CASSPFFNQPQHF.

This clone has just one count. The gene calls are TRBV6-5 and TRBJ2-7; the D is unclear. The CDR3 length is 13 residues. V lost 5 bases and J 6 bases, leaving 14 bases between the germline ends. CDR1 is MNHEY, CDR2 SVGAGI, per germline. The CDR3 reads CASSASSSLEQYF. The CDR3 nucleotides are TGTGCCAGCAGTGCCTCGAGTTCCCTCGAGCAGTACTTC.

The genes are TRBV13 and TRBJ1-5; D gene ambiguous. Trimming took off 0 bases at V and 9 bases at J, with 6 bases between the two ends. In germline, CDR1 is PRHDT, CDR2 FYEKMQ (reference sequence). This CDR3 spans 12 amino acids. The CDR3 is CASSLGARPQHF. CDR3 sequence (DNA): TGTGCCAGCAGCTTAGGGGCGAGGCCCCAGCATTTT.

The rearrangement joins TRBV5-4 to TRBJ2-2; weak D call: TRBD2 (6 bases). Germline CDR1 reads SGHNT; CDR2 reads YYREEE (reference sequence). The length of the CDR3 is 17 residues. The V end was cut by 0 bases, the J end by 4 bases, with 16 bases between. CDR3 amino acids: CASSLAGRGSLTGELFF. The CDR3 nucleotides read TGTGCCAGCAGCTTGGCGGGGCGGGGAAGTCTCACCGGGGAGCTGTTTTTT.

V gene TRBV30 combines with J gene TRBJ1-2; 7 bases are shared with TRBD1. CDR1 and CDR2 (germline): GTSNPN, SVGIG (reference sequence). V was clipped by 2 bases and J by 5 bases; unmatched bases: 5. CDR3 length equals 13 residues. The CDR3 nucleotides are TGTGCCTGGAGTCGCGGGACAGTGTATGGCTACACCTTC. Translation gives CAWSRGTVYGYTF. The full variable domain, its missing parts supplied by reference TRBV30 and TRBJ1-2, is SQTIHQWPATLVQPVGSPLSLECTVEGTSNPNLYWYRQAAGRGLQLLFYSVGIGQISSEVPQNLSASRPQDRQFILSSKKLLLSDSGFYLCAWSRGTVYGYTFGSGTRLTVV.

This clone was seen only once. The V gene is TRBV7-7, the J gene TRBJ2-1; TRBD1 might be the D (6 bases). Germline lookup yields CDR1 SSHAT and CDR2 FNYEAQ (reference sequence). Trimming took 0 bases from V and 6 from J, leaving 18 bases between them. This CDR3 has 17 amino acids. CDR3 residues: CASSLAYQDRLGNEQFF. The CDR3, as DNA: TGTGCCAGCAGCTTAGCGTACCAAGACAGGTTGGGCAATGAGCAGTTCTTC.

This clone has only one observation. The rearrangement links TRBV28 to TRBJ1-1; D is ambiguous. Looked up from germline, CDR1 is MDHEN and CDR2 is SYDVKM. The CDR3 consists of 13 residues. V gave up 4 bases and J gave up 2 bases, with 8 bases separating them. CDR3 sequence reads: CASSSQLNTEAFF. CDR3 DNA: TGTGCCAGCAGTTCACAGCTAAACACTGAAGCTTTCTTT.